The 15 T cell receptor beta chains given below trace back to one sample, sequenced in a study of shared clonotypes between healthy human individuals. The naive CD8 subset, CD45RO-negative cells positively selected for CCR7, excluded terminally differentiated effector memory CD45RA+ cells. Clones were sequenced by immunoSEQ multiplex PCR, and TCRdb holds only the in-frame ones, with some missing. The repertoire includes about 1,800,000 clones, approximately 94% of them detected once, and roughly 1.2% sits in the top ten. The specimen was naive CD8+ T cells sorted from blood. These receptor sequences come from a man in his late teens or twenties in good health.

The sample holds one count of this clone. The rearrangement joins TRBV7-9 to TRBJ2-7; maybe TRBD2 (5 bases). There are 12 residues in the CDR3. V gave up 1 base and J gave up 8 bases, with 9 bases separating them. Germline lookup yields CDR1 SEHNR and CDR2 FQNEAQ (reference sequence). CDR3 region: CASSLGGIKQYF. The CDR3 region has the DNA TGTGCCAGCAGCTTAGGAGGGATCAAGCAGTACTTC.

The V call is TRBV5-8, the J call TRBJ1-6; TRBD1 is a possible D gene (6 bases). Germline loops: CDR1 SGHTS, CDR2 YDEGEE. Trimming shortened V by 4 bases and J by 0 bases, and 11 bases separated the two germline ends. CDR3 length: 16 amino acids. The CDR3 DNA sequence: TGTGCCAGCAGCCAGAAACAGGGCTCCTATAATTCACCCCTCCACTTT. Translated, it gives CASSQKQGSYNSPLHF.

The V gene is TRBV9, the J gene TRBJ1-2; no clear D gene. V was pared by 0 bases and J by 3 bases, with 6 bases between. The CDR3 runs 13 residues. The V gene's germline CDR1 is SGDLS and CDR2 YYNGEE. In DNA form, the CDR3 reads TGTGCCAGCAGCGTAGCCGCGCACTATGGCTACACCTTC. Its translation is CASSVAAHYGYTF.

The chain joins TRBV28 to TRBJ2-7, with D possibly being TRBD1 or TRBD2 (6 bases each). V was cut by 8 bases and J by 2 bases, with 19 bases left in between. This CDR3 comprises 15 residues. Germline CDR1 MDHEN, CDR2 SYDVKM. Here the CDR3 reads CASGLGGTPTYEQYF. The DNA of the CDR3 is TGTGCCAGCGGCCTTGGGGGGACACCTACCTACGAGCAGTACTTC.

V usage is TRBV29-1 and J usage is TRBJ2-1; D gene uncertain. The CDR3 runs to 13 residues. Trimming shortened V by 6 bases and J by 4 bases, and 13 bases separated the two germline ends. Germline assignment: CDR1 SQVTM and CDR2 ANQGSEA. This chain's CDR3 is CSVPLQVYNEQFF. The CDR3 DNA follows: TGCAGCGTCCCACTTCAGGTATACAATGAGCAGTTCTTC.

This clone was observed a single time. V and J are TRBV2 and TRBJ1-1; D perhaps matches TRBD1 (6 bases). The CDR3 totals 15 residues. V shed 3 bases and J shed 1 base, with 12 bases lying between them. Germline V gene sequence: CDR1 SNHLY, CDR2 FYNNEI. As DNA, the CDR3 is TGTGCCAGCAGTGAGGTGGGGGGGCCGAACACTGAAGCTTTCTTT. This sequence encodes CASSEVGGPNTEAFF. Complete variable domain (other parts from reference TRBV2 and TRBJ1-1): EPEVTQTPSHQVTQMGQEVILRCVPISNHLYFYWYRQILGQKVEFLVSFYNNEISEKSEIFDDQFSVERPDGSNFTLKIRSTKLEDSAMYFCASSEVGGPNTEAFFGQGTRLTVV.

With respect to this clone: The sample carries other DNA sequences with the same CDR3. The chain combines TRBV4-1 with TRBJ2-7, with D perhaps matching TRBD2 (6 bases). The CDR3 runs 14 residues. CDR1 MGHRA and CDR2 YSYEKL come from the germline V gene. Trimming pared 4 bases from V and 2 bases from J, leaving 12 bases between. CDR3 sequence reads: CASSLRDSAYEQYF. The CDR3 coding sequence is TGCGCCAGCAGCCTCCGGGACTCCGCCTACGAGCAGTACTTC.

The J gene is TRBJ2-5, the V gene TRBV27; D not resolved. The V gene's germline CDR1 is MNHEY and CDR2 SMNVEV (reference sequence). This CDR3 has 14 amino acids. V was pared by 4 bases and J by 5 bases, with 14 bases between. The CDR3 DNA sequence: TGTGCCAGCAGTTCTTCAGCGTGGCGGGAGACCCAGTACTTC. Its translation is CASSSSAWRETQYF.

The J gene is TRBJ1-1, the V gene TRBV4-1; weak D call: TRBD1 (5 bases). The CDR3 totals 14 residues. CDR1 and CDR2 from the germline V gene are MGHRA and YSYEKL. The V gene lost 1 base and the J gene lost 6 bases, with 12 bases spanning the gap. The DNA of the CDR3 is TGCGCCAGCAGCCAAGCGGGAGAGGGACCTGAAGCTTTCTTT. Amino acids: CASSQAGEGPEAFF.

The V and J genes are TRBV7-2 and TRBJ1-3, with no clear D. This CDR3 is 16 amino acids long. With 4 bases removed from V and 0 bases from J, the gap between germline ends came to 13 bases. Per the germline V gene, CDR1 is SGHTA and CDR2 is FQGNSA. CDR3 residues: CASSWFSTASGNTIYF. The CDR3 DNA sequence: TGTGCCAGCAGCTGGTTCTCGACGGCCTCTGGAAACACCATATATTTT.

The V gene is TRBV27, the J gene TRBJ1-4; no reliable D call. V lost 2 bases, J lost 0 bases, and 7 bases lay in between. The CDR3 has 15 residues. Looked up from germline, CDR1 is MNHEY and CDR2 is SMNVEV (reference sequence). CDR3 coding DNA: TGTGCCAGCAGTTTACAGGACTCAACTAATGAAAAACTGTTTTTT. It specifies CASSLQDSTNEKLFF.

The V call is TRBV7-9, the J call TRBJ2-5; D possibly corresponds to TRBD2 (5 bases). V lost 3 bases and J 10 bases, leaving 12 bases between the germline ends. CDR3 size: 12 residues. The germline V gene encodes CDR1 SEHNR and CDR2 FQNEAQ (reference sequence). The CDR3 DNA reads as TGTGCCAGCAGCTTCGGGGAGTCTGACCAGTACTTC. Translation: CASSFGESDQYF.

The J gene is TRBJ1-4, the V gene TRBV7-9, with 7 bases aligning to TRBD1. The CDR3 covers 15 residues. Germline CDR1 and CDR2: SEHNR and FQNEAQ (reference sequence). With V trimmed by 5 bases and J by 8 bases, 11 bases remained unmatched. CDR3 DNA: TGTGCCAGCAGCCTATGGGACAGACCCCACGAAAAACTGTTTTTT. Translated: CASSLWDRPHEKLFF.

J is TRBJ2-7 and V is TRBV11-2, with a possible D match to TRBD2 (5 bases). V lost 6 bases to trimming and J lost 5 bases, with 23 bases between them. CDR3 length: 16 residues. CDR1 and CDR2 from the germline V gene are SGHAT and FQNNGV. Here the CDR3 DNA reads TGTGCCAGCAGACCCACCTTCGGGGTACTTTCCGACGAGCAGTACTTC. Its protein product is CASRPTFGVLSDEQYF.

The gene calls are TRBV19 and TRBJ1-5; D unclear. The V and J ends lost 7 bases and 0 bases respectively, with 13 bases between them. CDR3 length: 15 amino acids. CDR1 and CDR2 from the germline V gene are LNHDA and SQIVND (reference sequence). The CDR3 loop reads CASTLYGISNQPQHF. CDR3 in DNA: TGTGCCAGTACCTTGTACGGAATTAGCAATCAGCCCCAGCATTTT.